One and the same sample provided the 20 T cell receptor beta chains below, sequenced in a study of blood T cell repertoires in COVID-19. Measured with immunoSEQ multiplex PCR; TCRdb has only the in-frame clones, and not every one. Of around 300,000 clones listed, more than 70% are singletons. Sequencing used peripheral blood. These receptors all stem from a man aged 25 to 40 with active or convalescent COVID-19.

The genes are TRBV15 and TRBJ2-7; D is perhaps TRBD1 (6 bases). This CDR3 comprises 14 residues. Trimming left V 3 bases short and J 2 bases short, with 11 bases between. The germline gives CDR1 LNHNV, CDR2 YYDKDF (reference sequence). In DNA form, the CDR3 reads TGTGCCACCAGCAGTGTGGACAGAGCCTACGAGCAGTACTTC. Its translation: CATSSVDRAYEQYF.

DNA of the CDR3: TGCGCCAGCAGCGCCAGGGACAGGAGCTCTGGAAACACCATATATTTT. Its protein product is CASSARDRSSGNTIYF. J is TRBJ1-3 and V is TRBV4-1, with 8 positions matching TRBD1. Germline V gene data show CDR1 as MGHRA and CDR2 as YSYEKL. This CDR3 has 16 amino acids. The V segment lost 5 bases and the J segment 0 bases; nucleotides outside the gene matches: 6.

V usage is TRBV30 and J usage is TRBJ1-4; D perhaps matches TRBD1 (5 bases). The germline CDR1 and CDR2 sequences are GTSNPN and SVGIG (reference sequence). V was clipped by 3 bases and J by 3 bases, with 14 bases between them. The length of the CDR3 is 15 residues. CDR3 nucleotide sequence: TGTGCCTGGAGCTCTACGTGGGGGGCTAATGAAAAACTGTTTTTT. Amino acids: CAWSSTWGANEKLFF.

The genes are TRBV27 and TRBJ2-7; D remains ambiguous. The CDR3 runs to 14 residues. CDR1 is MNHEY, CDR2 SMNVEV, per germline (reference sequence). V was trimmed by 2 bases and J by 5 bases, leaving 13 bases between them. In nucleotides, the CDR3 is TGTGCCAGCAGTTTACTTCCTTGGGCCGACGAGCAGTACTTC. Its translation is CASSLLPWADEQYF.

For the CDR3, the DNA is TGTGCCAGCAGCCAAGGACCAGGGGCCCCACGGTATGGCTACACCTTC. This encodes CASSQGPGAPRYGYTF. The rearrangement uses TRBV3-1 (or the pseudogene TRBV3-2) and TRBJ1-2, with D possibly TRBD1 on 6 matching bases. Germline CDR1 reads LGHDT; CDR2 reads YNNKEL (reference sequence). CDR3 length: 16 amino acids. With 1 base removed from V and 5 bases from J, the gap between germline ends came to 17 bases.

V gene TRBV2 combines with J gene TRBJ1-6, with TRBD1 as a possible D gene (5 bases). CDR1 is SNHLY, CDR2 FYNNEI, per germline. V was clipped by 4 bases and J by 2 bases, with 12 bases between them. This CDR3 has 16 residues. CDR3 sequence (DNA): TGTGCCAGCAGTGTTAGACAGCTAGCCTATAATTCACCCCTCCACTTT. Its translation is CASSVRQLAYNSPLHF. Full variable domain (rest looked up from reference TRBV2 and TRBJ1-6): EPEVTQTPSHQVTQMGQEVILRCVPISNHLYFYWYRQILGQKVEFLVSFYNNEISEKSEIFDDQFSVERPDGSNFTLKIRSTKLEDSAMYFCASSVRQLAYNSPLHFGNGTRLTVT.

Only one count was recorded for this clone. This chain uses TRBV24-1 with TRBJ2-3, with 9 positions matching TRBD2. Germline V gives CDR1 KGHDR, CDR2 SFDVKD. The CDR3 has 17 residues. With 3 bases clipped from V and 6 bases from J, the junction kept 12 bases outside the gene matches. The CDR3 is CATSDTLAGEGLDTQYF. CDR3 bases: TGTGCCACCAGTGATACGTTAGCGGGAGAAGGCTTGGATACGCAGTATTTT.

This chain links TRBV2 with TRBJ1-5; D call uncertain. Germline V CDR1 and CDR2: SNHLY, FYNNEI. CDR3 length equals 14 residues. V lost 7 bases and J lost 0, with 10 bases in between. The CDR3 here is CASKRTDSNQPQHF. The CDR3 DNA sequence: TGTGCCAGCAAGCGGACCGATAGCAATCAGCCCCAGCATTTT.

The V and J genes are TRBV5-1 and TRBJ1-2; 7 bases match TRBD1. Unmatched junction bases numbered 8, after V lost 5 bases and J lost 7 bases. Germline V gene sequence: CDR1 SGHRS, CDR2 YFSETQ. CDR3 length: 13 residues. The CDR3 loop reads CASSSTGQSGYTF. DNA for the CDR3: TGCGCCAGCAGTTCGACAGGGCAGAGTGGCTACACCTTC.

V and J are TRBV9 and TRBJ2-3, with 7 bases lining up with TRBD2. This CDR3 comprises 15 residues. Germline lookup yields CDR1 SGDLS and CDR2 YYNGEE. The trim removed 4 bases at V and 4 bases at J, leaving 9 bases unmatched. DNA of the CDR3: TGTGCCAGCAGCCCGTTCCAGGGAGGGTCAGATACGCAGTATTTT. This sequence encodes CASSPFQGGSDTQYF.

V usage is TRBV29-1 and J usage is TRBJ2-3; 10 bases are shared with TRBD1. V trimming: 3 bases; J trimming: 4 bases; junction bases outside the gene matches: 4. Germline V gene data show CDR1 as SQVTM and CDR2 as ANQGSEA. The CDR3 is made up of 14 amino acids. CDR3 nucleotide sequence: TGCAGCGTTGAGGGGACAGGGGCTGCAGATACGCAGTATTTT. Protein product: CSVEGTGAADTQYF.

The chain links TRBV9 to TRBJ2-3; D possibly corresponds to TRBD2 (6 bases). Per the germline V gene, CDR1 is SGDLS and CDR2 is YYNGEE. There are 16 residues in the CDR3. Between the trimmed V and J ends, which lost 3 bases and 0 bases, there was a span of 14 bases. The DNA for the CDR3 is TGTGCCAGCAGCGCCATCGCCGGGACTAGCACAGATACGCAGTATTTT. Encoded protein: CASSAIAGTSTDTQYF.

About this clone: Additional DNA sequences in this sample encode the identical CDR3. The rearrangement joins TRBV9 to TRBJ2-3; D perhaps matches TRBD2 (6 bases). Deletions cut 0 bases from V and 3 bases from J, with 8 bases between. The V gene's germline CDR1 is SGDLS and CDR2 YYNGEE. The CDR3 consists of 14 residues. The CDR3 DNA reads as TGTGCCAGCAGCGTAGCAGGGAGGACAGATACGCAGTATTTT. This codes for CASSVAGRTDTQYF.

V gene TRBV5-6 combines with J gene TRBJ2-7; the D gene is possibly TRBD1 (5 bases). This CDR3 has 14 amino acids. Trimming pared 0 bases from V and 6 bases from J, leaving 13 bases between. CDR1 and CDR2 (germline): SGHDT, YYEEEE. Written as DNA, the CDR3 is TGTGCCAGCAGCTTGGAAGGGGCATCTAGCGAGCAGTACTTC. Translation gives CASSLEGASSEQYF.

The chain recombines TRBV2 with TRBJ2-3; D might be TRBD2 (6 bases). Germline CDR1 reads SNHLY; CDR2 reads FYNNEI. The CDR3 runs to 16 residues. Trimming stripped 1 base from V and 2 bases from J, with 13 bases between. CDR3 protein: CASSEVKAGPTDTQYF. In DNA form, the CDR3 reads TGTGCCAGCAGTGAAGTGAAGGCGGGACCCACAGATACGCAGTATTTT.

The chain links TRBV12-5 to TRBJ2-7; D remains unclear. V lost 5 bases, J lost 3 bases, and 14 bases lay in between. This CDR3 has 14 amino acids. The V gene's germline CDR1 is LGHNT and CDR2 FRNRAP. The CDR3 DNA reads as TGTGCTAGTGGTCCCTACGCTGGTCACTACGAGCAGTACTTC. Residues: CASGPYAGHYEQYF.

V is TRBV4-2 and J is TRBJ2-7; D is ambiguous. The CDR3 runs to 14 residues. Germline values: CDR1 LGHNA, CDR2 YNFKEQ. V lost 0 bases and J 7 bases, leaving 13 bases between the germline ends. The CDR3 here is CASSQETGLSEQYF. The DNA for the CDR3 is TGTGCCAGCAGCCAAGAAACTGGGCTTAGTGAGCAGTACTTC.

The CDR3 DNA reads TGTGCCAGCAGCCAAGATAGAGTTCAGGGCCACAACTATGGCTACACCTTC. This codes for CASSQDRVQGHNYGYTF. This rearrangement joins TRBV4-2 to TRBJ1-2, with D perhaps TRBD1 (5 bases). Per the germline V gene, CDR1 is LGHNA and CDR2 is YNFKEQ. This CDR3 spans 17 amino acids. Trimming removed 0 bases from V and 2 bases from J, with 16 bases in between.

CDR3 in amino acids: CASSPPPGRYNNEQFF. The CDR3 DNA is TGTGCCAGCAGCCCTCCGCCCGGGAGGTATAACAATGAGCAGTTCTTC. The chain links TRBV9 to TRBJ2-1; 7 bases are a match to TRBD2. This CDR3 has 16 amino acids. Germline V lookup: CDR1 SGDLS, CDR2 YYNGEE. With V trimmed by 4 bases and J by 5 bases, 12 bases remained unmatched.

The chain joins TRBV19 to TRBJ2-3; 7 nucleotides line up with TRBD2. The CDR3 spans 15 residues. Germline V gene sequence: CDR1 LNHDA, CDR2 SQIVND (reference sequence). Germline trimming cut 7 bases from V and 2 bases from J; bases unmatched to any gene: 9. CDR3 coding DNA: TGTGCCAGTACCCTCACTAGCGACTACACAGATACGCAGTATTTT. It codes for CASTLTSDYTDTQYF.